The source of this T cell receptor (beta chain) is a study of blood T cell repertoires in COVID-19. Study information: Material from acute and convalescent COVID-19 was sourced from the United States, Italy and Spain. Sources were T cells, B-cell-depleted T cells, or PBMCs; the material itself was cDNA or gDNA.

In the original workflow: Using reference gene primer amplification, nucleated cell counts were estimated. The data were produced by immunoSEQ multiplex PCR, yet TCRdb's version contains in-frame clones alone and is incomplete. D and trimming come from the DNA, and the V and J calls and clone size come from that table. The top ten clones hold about 10% of a sample with around 400,000 clones, about 87% of them seen once. The CDR3 extends over 14 amino acids. The germline gives CDR1 SEHNR, CDR2 FQNEAQ (reference sequence). J was trimmed by 7 bases and V by 2 bases; bases with no gene match: 2. This clone was seen just once. The Seattle site enrolled patients during active infection and followed them longitudinally.

The receptor was derived from a woman aged 25 to 39 with COVID-19, enrolled during active disease. The sequenced sample consisted of peripheral blood. J is TRBJ2-2 and V is TRBV7-9; 9 bases are shared with TRBD1. The CDR3 spells CASSLLGQGGELFF. Written as DNA, the CDR3 is TGTGCCAGCAGCTTATTGGGACAGGGCGGGGAGCTGTTTTTT.